In this sample, the clone carrying this T cell receptor beta chain turned up many times. This entry is derived from a study of regulatory T cells in long-lasting Graves disease. Specified time point: persistent/refractory GD, antithyroid drugs over 5 years with positive TRAb. PBMC RNA served as the TCR library source. Building the TCR beta libraries relied on iRepertoire HTBI primers, and CDR3 regions underwent Arm-PCR. A single record per CDR3 protein comes from TCRdb applying MiXCR to the multiplex PCR reads. The data contain about 400,000 distinct CDR3 sequences, about a fifth of them singletons. CDR1 is LGHDT and CDR2 is YNNKEL in the germline V gene (reference sequence). There are 14 residues in the CDR3. V lost 1 base and J lost 3, with 6 bases in between.

The TCR was taken from a female donor with Graves disease. The gene calls are TRBV3-1 and TRBJ2-2; D is uncertain. The sample here was peripheral blood mononuclear cells (PBMCs), taken when the disease was refractory, from a patient treated with antithyroid drugs. Here the CDR3 reads CASSQGTYTGELFF. The CDR3 bases are TGTGCCAGCAGCCAAGGGACCTACACCGGGGAGCTGTTTTTT. Based on the CDR3 plus reference TRBV3-1 and TRBJ2-2, the full variable domain is DTAVSQTPKYLVTQMGNDKSIKCEQNLGHDTMYWYKQDSKKFLKIMFSYNNKELIINETVPNRFSPKSPDKAHLNLHINSLELGDSAVYFCASSQGTYTGELFFGEGSRLTVL.